These 5 T cell receptor beta chains were all obtained from the same sample, sequenced in a study of response to subunit inactivated influenza vaccine. Via MiXCR, TCRdb re-called the RT-PCR reads, giving one row per CDR3 protein. Of a few hundred thousand distinct CDR3 sequences listed, around 9.9% were seen once; the top ten hold approximately 12%. Sequenced here: PBMCs from blood, sampled 45 days after vaccination. The receptor source for this set is a man in his fifties who received an inactivated influenza vaccine.

This clonotype was observed a few times. The CDR3 here is CASSLVSQLSYNEQFF. In DNA, the CDR3 is TGTGCCAGCAGCTTAGTTTCACAGCTGTCCTACAATGAGCAGTTCTTC. The J gene is TRBJ2-1, the V gene TRBV7-2, with D uncertain. V dropped 1 base and J dropped 1 base, with 11 bases sitting between them. Germline lookup yields CDR1 SGHTA and CDR2 FQGNSA. CDR3 length: 16 residues.

This chain's CDR3 is CSVGLYEQFF. CDR3 nucleotide sequence: TGCAGCGTTGGGTTGTATGAGCAGTTCTTC. The chain carries TRBV29-1 and TRBJ2-1, with D unclear. Trimming pared 4 bases from V and 8 bases from J, leaving 6 bases between. The CDR3 sequence is 10 residues long. Germline V lookup: CDR1 SQVTM, CDR2 ANQGSEA.

The table lists this clonotype with a few counts. The gene calls are TRBV27 and TRBJ2-7; TRBD2 matches 11 bases. Germline V lookup: CDR1 MNHEY, CDR2 SMNVEV (reference sequence). This CDR3 is built from 15 residues. V was pared by 4 bases and J by 4 bases, with 6 bases of the junction left unmatched. CDR3 protein: CASSSEASGRYEQYF. The CDR3 nucleotides read TGTGCCAGCAGTTCGGAGGCTAGCGGGAGGTACGAGCAGTACTTC.

This clonotype turned up a few times. The rearrangement joins TRBV7-9 to TRBJ2-1; 13 nucleotides match TRBD2. Germline lookup yields CDR1 SEHNR and CDR2 FQNEAQ (reference sequence). V lost 5 bases, J lost 7 bases, and 2 bases stayed unmatched. The length of the CDR3 is 14 residues. The CDR3 sequence: CASSRTSGSNEQFF. The CDR3 DNA follows: TGTGCCAGCAGCCGGACTAGCGGGAGTAATGAGCAGTTCTTC. The full variable domain, with the rest looked up from reference TRBV7-9 and TRBJ2-1, is DTGVSQNPRHKITKRGQNVTFRCDPISEHNRLYWYRQTLGQGPEFLTYFQNEAQLEKSRLLSDRFSAERPKGSFSTLEIQRTEQGDSAMYLCASSRTSGSNEQFFGPGTRLTVL.

This clonotype occurred many times. The gene calls are TRBV9 and TRBJ1-2; a possible D gene is TRBD1 (6 bases). The CDR3 totals 15 residues. Trimming stripped 3 bases from V and 2 bases from J, with 14 bases between. Germline loops: CDR1 SGDLS, CDR2 YYNGEE. Here the CDR3 reads CASSGRSGANYGYTF. CDR3 nucleotides: TGTGCCAGCAGCGGTAGGTCAGGGGCGAACTATGGCTACACCTTC. Full variable domain (outside the CDR3, taken from reference TRBV9 and TRBJ1-2): DSGVTQTPKHLITATGQRVTLRCSPRSGDLSVYWYQQSLDQGLQFLIQYYNGEERAKGNILERFSAQQFPDLHSELNLSSLELGDSALYFCASSGRSGANYGYTFGSGTRLTVV.